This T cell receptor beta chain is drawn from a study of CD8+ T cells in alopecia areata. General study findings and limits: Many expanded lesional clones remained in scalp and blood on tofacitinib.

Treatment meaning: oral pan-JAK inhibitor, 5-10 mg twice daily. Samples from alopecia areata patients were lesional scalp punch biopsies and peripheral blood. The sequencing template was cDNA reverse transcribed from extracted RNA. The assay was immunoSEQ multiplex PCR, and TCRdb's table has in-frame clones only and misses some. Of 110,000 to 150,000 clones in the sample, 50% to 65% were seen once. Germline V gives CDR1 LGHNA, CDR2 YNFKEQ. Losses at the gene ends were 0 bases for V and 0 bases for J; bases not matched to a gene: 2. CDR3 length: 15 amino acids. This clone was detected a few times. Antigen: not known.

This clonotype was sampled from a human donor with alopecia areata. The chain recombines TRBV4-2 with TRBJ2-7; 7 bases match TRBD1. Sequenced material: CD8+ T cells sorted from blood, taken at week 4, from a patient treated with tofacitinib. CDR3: CASSQDGDSSYEQYF. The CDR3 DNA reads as TGTGCCAGCAGCCAAGATGGGGACAGCTCCTACGAGCAGTACTTC.